The 12 T cell receptor beta chains given below trace back to one sample, sequenced in a study of cytomegalovirus exposure and HLA in healthy donors. The PCR ran on 60 Vbeta and 13 Jbeta primers. Here immunoSEQ multiplex PCR was the method, and the copy in TCRdb shows in-frame clones only, minus some. The profile shows fewer than 140,000 clones, about four fifths of them singletons. Source material: PBMCs. The receptors here all came from a woman in her fifties or sixties in good health and CMV-seropositive.

This clone was recorded a few times. CDR3 bases: TGCGCCAGCAGCCCGGGACTAGCGGGGAACACCGGGGAGCTGTTTTTT. Protein product: CASSPGLAGNTGELFF. The chain uses TRBV5-1 and TRBJ2-2; 12 nucleotides align to TRBD2. Losses at the gene ends were 4 bases for V and 1 base for J; bases not matched to a gene: 2. Per the germline V gene, CDR1 is SGHRS and CDR2 is YFSETQ. There are 16 residues in the CDR3.

This sequence joins TRBV27 and TRBJ2-7, with TRBD2 identical over 15 bases. The CDR3 is 18 residues long. CDR1 and CDR2 from the germline V gene are MNHEY and SMNVEV (reference sequence). The J segment lost 4 bases and the V segment lost 6 bases, leaving 13 bases of the junction unmatched. Here the CDR3 reads CASRRTAGTSGGRYEQYF. The CDR3 DNA sequence: TGTGCCAGCAGGCGGACAGCCGGGACTAGCGGGGGGCGGTACGAGCAGTACTTC.

This rearrangement joins TRBV11-2 to TRBJ2-2; a weak D match, TRBD2 (6 bases). V was shortened by 1 base and J by 0 bases, with 15 bases between the two germline ends. Germline V gene lookup returns CDR1 SGHAT and CDR2 FQNNGV. CDR3 length equals 18 residues. The CDR3 reads CASSLVVLAASNTGELFF. The CDR3 DNA reads as TGTGCCAGCAGCTTAGTGGTACTAGCAGCTTCGAACACCGGGGAGCTGTTTTTT. The full variable domain, rest sourced from reference TRBV11-2 and TRBJ2-2, is EAGVAQSPRYKIIEKRQSVAFWCNPISGHATLYWYQQILGQGPKLLIQFQNNGVVDDSQLPKDRFSAERLKGVDSTLKIQPAKLEDSAVYLCASSLVVLAASNTGELFFGEGSRLTVL.

The J gene is TRBJ2-5, the V gene TRBV10-3, with D maybe TRBD1 (5 bases). V lost 7 bases and J 1 base, leaving 10 bases between the germline ends. The CDR3 covers 13 residues. The V gene's germline CDR1 is ENHRY and CDR2 SYGVKD. The CDR3 DNA sequence: TGTGCCATCAAAAGACAGATCCAAGAGACCCAGTACTTC. Protein sequence: CAIKRQIQETQYF.

The table lists this clone with a count of one. V is TRBV7-3 and J is TRBJ2-3; D possibly corresponds to TRBD2 (6 bases). V was cut by 5 bases and J by 2 bases, with 14 bases left in between. Germline values: CDR1 SGHTA, CDR2 FQGTGA. The CDR3 extends over 15 amino acids. The CDR3 protein is CASSRFAGSTDTQYF. Here the CDR3 DNA reads TGTGCCAGCAGCCGATTTGCGGGGTCCACAGATACGCAGTATTTT.

J is TRBJ1-1 and V is TRBV21-1; TRBD1, the table's D call, lacks a check against the DNA. TRBV21-1 counts as a pseudogene. This CDR3 has 18 amino acids. The CDR3 bases are TGTGCCAGCAGCAGCCGGGACAGGGTAGTTCTCGGGAAGCCTGAAGCTTTCTTT. This sequence encodes CASSSRDRVVLGKPEAFF.

This clone came up once. The chain carries TRBV6-5 and TRBJ2-5; D is possibly TRBD2 (6 bases). Trimming took 5 bases from V and 5 from J, leaving 15 bases between them. This CDR3 comprises 14 residues. Germline V CDR1 and CDR2: MNHEY, SVGAGI. This CDR3 is CASSIRRGGETQYF. CDR3 nucleotides: TGTGCCAGCAGTATACGACGTGGAGGGGAGACCCAGTACTTC.

This clone was counted only a few times. CDR3 residues: CASSLHTGADGYTF. CDR3 DNA: TGTGCCAGCAGCCTACATACAGGGGCGGATGGCTACACCTTC. The chain has TRBV5-6 and TRBJ1-2, with 7 bases fitting TRBD1. Germline CDR1 reads SGHDT; CDR2 reads YYEEEE. The CDR3 consists of 14 residues. The trim removed 4 bases at V and 6 bases at J, leaving 9 bases unmatched. The full variable domain, with the rest looked up from reference TRBV5-6 and TRBJ1-2, is DAGVTQSPTHLIKTRGQQVTLRCSPKSGHDTVSWYQQALGQGPQFIFQYYEEEERQRGNFPDRFSGHQFPNYSSELNVNALLLGDSALYLCASSLHTGADGYTFGSGTRLTVV.

The chain carries TRBV7-3 and TRBJ1-1; 8 nucleotides line up with TRBD1. The CDR3 contains 16 residues. Germline CDR1 is SGHTA and CDR2 is FQGTGA. V trimming: 0 bases; J trimming: 6 bases; junction bases outside the gene matches: 9. The CDR3 bases are TGTGCCAGCAGCTTAACGCCAGGGGGCGGCTTCGCTGAAGCTTTCTTT. Amino acid sequence: CASSLTPGGGFAEAFF.

The chain carries TRBV11-2 and TRBJ2-5, with 8 bases fitting TRBD2. This CDR3 region has 16 residues. Germline CDR1 is SGHAT and CDR2 is FQNNGV. The V and J ends lost 3 bases and 2 bases, in that order; junction bases with no gene match: 8. CDR3 DNA: TGTGCCAGCAGCTTCTATCCAGCGGGGGTTCAAGAGACCCAGTACTTC. It codes for CASSFYPAGVQETQYF.

The chain has TRBV7-3 and TRBJ2-1, with 12 bases that match TRBD2. The V gene's germline CDR1 is SGHTA and CDR2 FQGTGA. The CDR3 totals 15 residues. V lost 4 bases and J lost 2; bases outside the gene matches: 0. CDR3 loop: CASSWTSGAYNEQFF. The CDR3 region has the DNA TGTGCCAGCAGCTGGACTAGCGGGGCCTACAATGAGCAGTTCTTC.

The rearrangement uses TRBV2 and TRBJ1-1; 9 positions match TRBD1. CDR1 is SNHLY and CDR2 is FYNNEI in the germline V gene. Trimming took 5 bases from V and 4 from J; bases not matched to a gene: 5. The CDR3 has 14 residues. CDR3 sequence (DNA): TGTGCCAGCAGTCCCTGGACAGGGGCCACTGAAGCTTTCTTT. It codes for CASSPWTGATEAFF.